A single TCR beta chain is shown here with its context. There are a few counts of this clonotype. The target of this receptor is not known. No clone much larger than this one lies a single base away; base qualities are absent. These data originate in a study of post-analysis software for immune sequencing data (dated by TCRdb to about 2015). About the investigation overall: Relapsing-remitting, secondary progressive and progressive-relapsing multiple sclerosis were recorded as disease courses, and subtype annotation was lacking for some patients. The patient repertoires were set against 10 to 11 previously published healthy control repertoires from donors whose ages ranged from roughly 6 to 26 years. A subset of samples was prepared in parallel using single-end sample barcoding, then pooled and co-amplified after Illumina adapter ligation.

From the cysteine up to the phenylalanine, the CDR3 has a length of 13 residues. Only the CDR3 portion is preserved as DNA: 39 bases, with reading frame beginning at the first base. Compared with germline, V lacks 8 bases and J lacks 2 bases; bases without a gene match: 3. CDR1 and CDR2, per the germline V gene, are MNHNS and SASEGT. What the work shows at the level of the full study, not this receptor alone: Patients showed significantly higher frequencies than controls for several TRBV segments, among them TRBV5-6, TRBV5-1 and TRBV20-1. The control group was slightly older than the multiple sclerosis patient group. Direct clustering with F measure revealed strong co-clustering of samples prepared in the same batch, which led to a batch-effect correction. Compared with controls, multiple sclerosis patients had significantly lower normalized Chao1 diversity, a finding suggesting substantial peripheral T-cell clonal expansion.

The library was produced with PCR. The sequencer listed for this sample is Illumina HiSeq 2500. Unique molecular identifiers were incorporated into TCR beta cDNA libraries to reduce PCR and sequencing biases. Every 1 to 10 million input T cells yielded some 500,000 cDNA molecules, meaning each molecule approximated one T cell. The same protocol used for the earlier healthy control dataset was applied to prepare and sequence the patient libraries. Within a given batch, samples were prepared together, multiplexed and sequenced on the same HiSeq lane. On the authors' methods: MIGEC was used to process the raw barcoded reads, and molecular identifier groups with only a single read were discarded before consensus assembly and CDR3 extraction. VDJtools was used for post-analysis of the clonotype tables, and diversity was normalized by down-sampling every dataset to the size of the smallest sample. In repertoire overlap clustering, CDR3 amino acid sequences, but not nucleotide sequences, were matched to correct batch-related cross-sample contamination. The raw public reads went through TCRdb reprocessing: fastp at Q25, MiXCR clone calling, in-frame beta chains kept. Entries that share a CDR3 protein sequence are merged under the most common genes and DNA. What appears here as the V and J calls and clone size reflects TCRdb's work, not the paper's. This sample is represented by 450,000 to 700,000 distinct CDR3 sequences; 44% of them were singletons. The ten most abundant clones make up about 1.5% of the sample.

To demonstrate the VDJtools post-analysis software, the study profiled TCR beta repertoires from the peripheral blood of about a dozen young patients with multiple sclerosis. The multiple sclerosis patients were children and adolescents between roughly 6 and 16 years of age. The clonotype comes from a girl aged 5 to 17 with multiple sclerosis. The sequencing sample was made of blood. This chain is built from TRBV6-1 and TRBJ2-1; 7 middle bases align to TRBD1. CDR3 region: CASGQGAYNEQFF. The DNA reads TGTGCCAGCGGGCAGGGGGCCTACAATGAGCAGTTCTTC.